This T cell receptor beta chain was retrieved from a study of identical twins. Each cDNA held unique molecular identifiers, and template switching gave it a universal primer site. TCRdb redid the calling of the 5' RACE reads with MiXCR, one entry per CDR3 protein. The sample gives roughly 250,000 distinct CDR3 sequences, 5.5% to 7% of which show up once; approximately 3.7% is in the top ten. V was shortened by 5 bases and J by 2 bases, with 7 bases between the two germline ends. The CDR3 consists of 13 residues. The germline V gene has CDR1 SGHRS and CDR2 YFSETQ. There are many counts of this clonotype. All of the donors were Caucasians in good health. These sequences were also reported in another study, on yellow fever vaccine responses in identical twins.

Input material: memory (CD45RO+) T cells sorted from blood. V gene TRBV5-1 combines with J gene TRBJ2-2; no firm D call. This clonotype originated in a woman aged 18-29 years in good health. In nucleotides, the CDR3 is TGCGCCAGCAGGCTAGATAACACCGGGGAGCTGTTTTTT. Translation gives CASRLDNTGELFF.